A single sample is the source of the 9 T cell receptor beta chains below, sequenced in a study of T cell repertoires in cytomegalovirus infection. TCRdb called the reads again in MiXCR, with one record for every CDR3 protein. This sample carries roughly 640,000 distinct CDR3 sequences, 24% of them seen once, and the ten largest clones take around 8%. Sample: CD8+ T cells from PBMCs. These receptors originate from a human donor in good health (CMV status not recorded). Some clones in this sample may be carry-over from other donors' samples.

Ten or more counts support this clonotype. The genes are TRBV7-6 and TRBJ1-1; D is undetermined. This CDR3 spans 14 amino acids. CDR1 SGHVS and CDR2 FNYEAQ come from the germline V gene. Trimming took off 5 bases at V and 4 bases at J, with 14 bases between the two ends. This CDR3 is CASSLDSWGTEAFF. In nucleotides, the CDR3 is TGTGCCAGCAGCCTCGACTCCTGGGGCACTGAAGCTTTCTTT.

This clonotype was found a few times. The rearrangement joins TRBV13 to TRBJ1-1; D gene unclear. Trimming stripped 5 bases from V and 11 bases from J, with 15 bases between. Germline V gene lookup returns CDR1 PRHDT and CDR2 FYEKMQ (reference sequence). This CDR3 has 12 amino acids. CDR3 sequence: CASSPPRAGAFF. In DNA form, the CDR3 reads TGTGCCAGCAGCCCCCCTCGGGCCGGGGCTTTCTTT. Together with reference TRBV13 and TRBJ1-1, the CDR3 gives the full variable domain: AAGVIQSPRHLIKEKRETATLKCYPIPRHDTVYWYQQGPGQDPQFLISFYEKMQSDKGSIPDRFSAQQFSDYHSELNMSSLELGDSALYFCASSPPRAGAFFGQGTRLTVV.

For this clonotype: One end of the junction is discordant with germline, which a read error may explain. The chain employs TRBV14 and TRBJ1-1; no firm D call. Per the germline V gene, CDR1 is SGHDN and CDR2 is FVKESK. The CDR3 runs 15 residues. The chain's CDR3 is CVSSQYHGWNTEAFF. CDR3 DNA: TGTGTCAGCAGCCAATATCACGGCTGGAACACTGAAGCTTTCTTT.

This clonotype was detected many times. The chain couples TRBV20-1 to TRBJ1-5; D might be TRBD1 (5 bases). V was cut by 0 bases and J by 3 bases, with 18 bases left in between. This CDR3 contains 17 residues. Germline assignment: CDR1 DFQATT and CDR2 SNEGSKA (reference sequence). CDR3 in amino acids: CSARDRRDRDPNQPQHF. In DNA form, the CDR3 reads TGCAGTGCTAGAGATAGGAGAGACCGGGACCCCAATCAGCCCCAGCATTTT.

This clonotype was recorded a few times. The chain uses TRBV4-1 and TRBJ1-1; D not certain. The germline V gene encodes CDR1 MGHRA and CDR2 YSYEKL. Trimming shortened V by 1 base and J by 4 bases, and 10 bases separated the two germline ends. The CDR3 length is 14 residues. The DNA of the CDR3 is TGCGCCAGCAGCCAAGGCTCCCCGGGCACTGAAGCTTTCTTT. It yields the protein CASSQGSPGTEAFF.

In this sample, this clonotype turned up a few times. The chain combines TRBV6-1 with TRBJ1-1; D possibly corresponds to TRBD1 (5 bases). Trimming stripped 5 bases from V and 4 bases from J, with 11 bases between. Germline loops: CDR1 MNHNS, CDR2 SASEGT. The length of the CDR3 is 13 residues. The CDR3 DNA reads TGTGCCAGCAGTTACCAGGGTCTCACTGAAGCTTTCTTT. This encodes CASSYQGLTEAFF.

This clonotype was detected many times. The V call is TRBV7-2, the J call TRBJ1-2; D is possibly TRBD1 (6 bases). Trimming left V 5 bases short and J 3 bases short, with 10 bases between. The CDR3 runs 13 residues. In germline, CDR1 is SGHTA, CDR2 FQGNSA. CDR3 region: CASSTRQDYGYTF. The CDR3 nucleotides read TGTGCCAGCAGCACCCGACAGGACTATGGCTACACCTTC.

The chain couples TRBV2 to TRBJ1-3; 8 bases agree with TRBD1. J lost 1 base, V lost 2 bases, and 22 bases had no gene match. The CDR3 length is 22 residues. Germline CDR1 reads SNHLY; CDR2 reads FYNNEI. The DNA of the CDR3 is TGTGCCAGCAGTGAAATTTCGGGAAAGTTTCCGGGACAGGCGTCTTCTGGAAACACCATATATTTT. It codes for CASSEISGKFPGQASSGNTIYF.

Many counts were recorded for this clonotype. The rearrangement links TRBV7-6 to TRBJ2-7; TRBD1 matches 8 bases. CDR1 SGHVS and CDR2 FNYEAQ come from the germline V gene. Unmatched junction bases numbered 8, after V lost 5 bases and J lost 2 bases. CDR3 length: 15 residues. In nucleotides, the CDR3 is TGTGCCAGCAGCCCCCGGGACAGGTCTGCCTACGAGCAGTACTTC. Protein product: CASSPRDRSAYEQYF.